These T cell receptor beta chains were read from a single sample in a study of blood T cell repertoires in COVID-19. Profiling relied on immunoSEQ multiplex PCR, and the TCRdb table lists in-frame clones only, not all of them. The table includes some 41,000 clones, 90% detected once. Sequenced material: peripheral blood. Receptor source: a human donor in a cohort sampled during active COVID-19. The CDR3 runs from the conserved cysteine through the conserved F or W.

v_call cdr3_aa
TRBV6-5 CATRRGDTGNTIYF
TRBV4-2 CASSQVIVSGANVLTF
TRBV7-6 CASSLGAVLAGVLNEQFF
TRBV21-1 CASSKQGKDYGYTF
TRBV27 CASSFQGVGDEQYF
TRBV28 CASSDGTGRWGEYF
TRBV12-3/TRBV12-4 CASSAQGNQPQHF
TRBV21-1 CASSKVRWRTGGRRLAKNIQYF
TRBV5-4 CASSLLGSSSGNTIYF
TRBV10-3 CAISEGAWTEAFF
TRBV9 CASSVGTTGGGPETQYF
TRBV19 CASSVHRDTYSNQPQHF
TRBV19 CASSMSRFSGGYTF
TRBV6-5 CASSYTGKYGELFF
TRBV29-1 CSVENRGREKLFF
TRBV4-1 CASSEVGDTGELFF
TRBV2 CASSVAYEQYF
TRBV6-2/TRBV6-3 CASSYSGTGVYEQYF
TRBV27 CASSLPGNSPLHF
TRBV30 CAWTTGSNQPQHF
TRBV5-5 CASSLDVREGRMNTEAFF
TRBV6-2/TRBV6-3 CASSYSRTEAFF
TRBV6-5 CASSPEREDYEQYF
TRBV9 CASSVRPTPEGYGYTF
TRBV5-3 CARSLSFRGSPTISGANVLTF
TRBV19 CASSITGVTYEQYF
TRBV7-8 CASSLRSGGETQYF
TRBV14 CASSQGPSTSGGTLQETQYF
TRBV27 CASSPGRTDHYNEQFF
TRBV7-9 CASSGSGQPQHF
TRBV4-2 CASSQLLRGETQYF
TRBV28 CASSRRQVGELFF
TRBV5-1 CASSFGTSGGKETQYF